Below, 10 T cell receptor beta chains from the same sample are listed, as sequenced in a study of neurological immune-mediated disorders. MiXCR, run by TCRdb on the 5' RACE reads, gives a single entry per CDR3 protein. Among 40,000 to 50,000 distinct CDR3 sequences, around 1.9% were seen once, and the ten largest hold roughly 2%. Sequencing was carried out using PBMCs. The source is a woman in her 40s with multiple sclerosis.

In its sample, this clonotype was seen many times. This sequence joins TRBV7-9 and TRBJ2-5; D remains unclear. V lost 5 bases, J lost 5 bases, and 9 bases lay in between. The V gene's germline CDR1 is SEHNR and CDR2 FQNEAQ (reference sequence). This CDR3 is built from 12 residues. The CDR3 is CASSAFGETQYF. The CDR3 region has the DNA TGTGCCAGCAGCGCGTTCGGGGAGACCCAGTACTTC.

This clonotype was recorded at least ten times. The gene calls are TRBV6-6 and TRBJ1-4; D is ambiguous. This CDR3 has 14 amino acids. Germline-derived CDR1 and CDR2 are MNHNY and SVGAGI (reference sequence). V was trimmed by 0 bases and J by 8 bases, leaving 10 bases between them. CDR3 sequence reads: CASSYSQAIEKLFF. The CDR3 DNA reads as TGTGCCAGCAGTTACTCGCAGGCCATCGAAAAACTGTTTTTT.

This clonotype was seen at least ten times. The chain joins TRBV20-1 to TRBJ1-2; D is uncertain. In germline, CDR1 is DFQATT, CDR2 SNEGSKA (reference sequence). CDR3 length: 12 residues. Trimming took 2 bases from V and 10 from J, leaving 14 bases between them. CDR3 DNA sequence: TGCAGTGCTAGAACCCGGGGAGAAGTCTACACCTTC. Protein product: CSARTRGEVYTF.

This clonotype was observed many times. The CDR3 is CASTDRGLGYEQYF. The CDR3 nucleotides are TGTGCCAGCACCGACAGGGGGCTCGGGTACGAGCAGTACTTC. The chain recombines TRBV3-1 with TRBJ2-7; the match to TRBD1 covers 10 bases. The CDR3 totals 14 residues. Germline values: CDR1 LGHDT, CDR2 YNNKEL (reference sequence). V shed 7 bases and J 4 bases; nucleotides not matched to a gene: 7.

This clonotype was seen a handful of times. The rearrangement links TRBV10-2 to TRBJ1-1; a possible D gene is TRBD1 (6 bases). The V end was cut by 3 bases, the J end by 1 base, with 15 bases between. The CDR3 is made up of 16 amino acids. CDR1 WSHSY and CDR2 SAAADI come from the germline V gene. CDR3 nucleotide sequence: TGCGCCAGCAGTGATGGTGGGGGGCGGGGGAACACTGAAGCTTTCTTT. Translating it yields CASSDGGGRGNTEAFF.

This clonotype was recorded at least ten times. The chain recombines TRBV9 with TRBJ2-2; D remains unclear. The ends were cut back, 4 bases at V and 0 bases at J, with 7 bases in the middle. Looked up from germline, CDR1 is SGDLS and CDR2 is YYNGEE. This CDR3 contains 14 residues. In nucleotides, the CDR3 is TGTGCCAGCAGCCCCTACTCGAACACCGGGGAGCTGTTTTTT. Translation: CASSPYSNTGELFF.

This clonotype has ten or more counts. The chain combines TRBV5-1 with TRBJ1-1; the match to TRBD1 covers 8 bases. This CDR3 spans 18 amino acids. Trimming cost V 0 bases and J 1 base; bases outside gene matches: 11. CDR1 is SGHRS, CDR2 YFSETQ, per germline. CDR3 protein: CASSLAGIRGQGNTEAFF. The DNA of the CDR3 is TGCGCCAGCAGCTTGGCCGGGATCAGGGGGCAAGGGAACACTGAAGCTTTCTTT.

This clonotype was observed many times. This chain connects TRBV5-1 to TRBJ2-7; D perhaps matches TRBD1 (6 bases). Germline CDR1 and CDR2: SGHRS and YFSETQ. The CDR3 contains 11 residues. Trimming pared 2 bases from V and 8 bases from J, leaving 8 bases between. CDR3 nucleotides: TGCGCCAGCAGCTTTCAGGGGAAGCAGTACTTC. Protein: CASSFQGKQYF.

This clonotype was found many times. The rearrangement links TRBV5-1 to TRBJ1-1, with no clear D. Trimming removed 1 base at V and 2 bases at J, with 9 bases between. CDR1 is SGHRS, CDR2 YFSETQ, per germline. The CDR3 loop spans 14 amino acids. Written as DNA, the CDR3 is TGCGCCAGCAGCTTGCGTTCCAGCAACACTGAAGCTTTCTTT. Translating gives CASSLRSSNTEAFF.

This clonotype was seen at least ten times. The chain couples TRBV15 to TRBJ1-4; 10 nucleotides line up with TRBD1. The CDR3 extends over 14 amino acids. After removal of 3 bases from V and 7 bases from J, the junction contained 2 bases not matched to a gene. Germline V gives CDR1 LNHNV, CDR2 YYDKDF (reference sequence). For the CDR3, the DNA is TGTGCCACCAGCAGTGACAGGGGGCTTGAAAAACTGTTTTTT. This codes for CATSSDRGLEKLFF.